The rows below give T cell receptor beta chains drawn from one sample of a study of blood T cell repertoires in COVID-19. Here immunoSEQ multiplex PCR was the method, and the copy in TCRdb shows in-frame clones only, minus some. The table has some 150,000 clones, 70% to 90% seen once. Sequences were obtained from peripheral blood. The receptors originated from a human donor in a cohort sampled during active COVID-19. Each CDR3 is given with its conserved first and last residue. Each record gives: clone size, V gene, J gene, CDR3 length, D gene, CDR3 DNA, CDR3 protein. The D gene is left open where the match is weak. Clone size, where shown, is once, few, many, or a class for clones that have expanded.

>NA|TRBV27|TRBJ2-3|16|NA
TGTGCCAGCAGTTTGCTGGGACCCATAAGCGGGGATACGCAGTATTTT
CASSLLGPISGDTQYF
>NA|TRBV19|TRBJ2-3|14|TRBD1
TGTGCCAGTAGTATCGACAGGGGTCCAGATACGCAGTATTTT
CASSIDRGPDTQYF
>NA|TRBV28|TRBJ1-5|16|NA
TGTGCCAGCATCAGACCCGGCAGGGATAGCAATCAGCCCCAGCATTTT
CASIRPGRDSNQPQHF
>NA|TRBV28|TRBJ1-2|13|TRBD1
TGTGCCAGCAGTTCGGACAGGAACTATGGCTACACCTTC
CASSSDRNYGYTF
>few|TRBV28|TRBJ2-7|14|TRBD2
TGTGCCAGCAGCAAAGGGACTAGCGGGCATAGGGAAGACTTC
CASSKGTSGHREDF
>NA|TRBV28|TRBJ1-4|14|TRBD1
TGTGCCAGCAGTTTTCAGGGGGCTAGTGAAAAACTGTTTTTT
CASSFQGASEKLFF
>few|TRBV6-5|TRBJ2-3|14|TRBD2
TGTGCCAGCAGGCCGGGGGGGTCTTCAGATACGCAGTATTTT
CASRPGGSSDTQYF
>NA|TRBV11-2|TRBJ2-7|14|NA
TGTGCCAGCAGCTTAGATCTGGCAGGCTACGAGCAGTACTTC
CASSLDLAGYEQYF
>NA|TRBV6-2/TRBV6-3|TRBJ2-1|15|TRBD1
TGTGCCAGCAGTTCCGGGACAGGTTTCCACAATGAGCAGTTCTTC
CASSSGTGFHNEQFF
>NA|TRBV7-9|TRBJ2-5|18|NA
TGTGCCAGCAGCTTAGCGTTCGCTGGCGGGATGAAGGCAGAGACCCAGTACTTC
CASSLAFAGGMKAETQYF
>NA|TRBV5-4|TRBJ1-6|16|TRBD1
TGTGCCAGCAGCTTGGAGGGGGCTCAGGGTTATTCACCCCTCCACTTT
CASSLEGAQGYSPLHF
>NA|TRBV27|TRBJ1-3|16|NA
TGTGCCAGCAGTTTGGAGGGGCCTCCCTCTGGAAACACCATATATTTT
CASSLEGPPSGNTIYF
>NA|TRBV27|TRBJ2-1|13|NA
TGTGCCAGCAGTTTCACGGGGGTCGATGAGCAGTTCTTC
CASSFTGVDEQFF
>NA|TRBV7-9|TRBJ2-1|13|TRBD2
TGTGCCAGCACCCTAGCGGGAGTCGATGAGCAGTTCTTC
CASTLAGVDEQFF
>NA|TRBV9|TRBJ2-1|14|TRBD2
TGTGCCAGCAGCGTGGCTAGCGGGAGCGATGAGCAGTTCTTC
CASSVASGSDEQFF
>NA|TRBV5-1|TRBJ1-1|17|NA
TGCGCCAGCAGCTGGGGGGACCGATTAGTTGTGAACACTGAAGCTTTCTTT
CASSWGDRLVVNTEAFF
>few|TRBV6-6|TRBJ2-1|12|NA
TGTGCCAGCAGCCTAGGGGGCAATGAGCAGTTCTTC
CASSLGGNEQFF
>NA|TRBV10-3|TRBJ2-7|13|NA
TGTGCCATCAGCGGACAGCGATCCTACGAGCAGTACTTC
CAISGQRSYEQYF
>NA|TRBV15|TRBJ1-1|14|NA
TGTGCCACCAGACAGACCCTACCTCCTACTGAAGCTTTCTTT
CATRQTLPPTEAFF
>NA|TRBV29-1|TRBJ1-4|14|TRBD1
TGCAGCGTAGACCCGGGACAGGGCACCGAAAAACTGTTTTTT
CSVDPGQGTEKLFF
>NA|TRBV7-2|TRBJ2-1|16|TRBD2
TGTGCCAGCAGCCCCGTGACTAGCGGGAGGGCCATTGAGCAGTTCTTC
CASSPVTSGRAIEQFF
>NA|TRBV9|TRBJ2-5|15|TRBD2
TGTGCCAGCAGCGTCGGGCTAGCGGGGGCAGAGACCCAGTACTTC
CASSVGLAGAETQYF